In its sample, the clone carrying this TCR beta chain was seen once. Trimming removed 0 bases at V and 7 bases at J, with 10 bases between. Germline values: CDR1 LNHNV, CDR2 YYDKDF (reference sequence). The CDR3 extends over 13 amino acids. These data originate in a study of blood T cell repertoires in COVID-19. Across the study: Some COVID-19 samples were acute and others convalescent; all came from the United States, Italy and Spain.

Produced via immunoSEQ multiplex PCR; TCRdb's table is partial and in-frame only. This sample has about 200,000 clones, with around 84% found just once. Sequences were obtained from peripheral blood. The clonotype originates from a human donor in a cohort sampled during active COVID-19. The gene calls are TRBV15 and TRBJ2-7; the D is unclear. Here the CDR3 reads CATSRDRQAEQYF. The CDR3 bases are TGTGCCACCAGCAGAGATAGGCAGGCGGAGCAGTACTTC. Full variable domain (missing parts from reference TRBV15 and TRBJ2-7): DAMVIQNPRYQVTQFGKPVTLSCSQTLNHNVMYWYQQKSSQAPKLLFHYYDKDFNNEADTPDNFQSRRPNTSFCFLDIRSPGLGDTAMYLCATSRDRQAEQYFGPGTRLTVT.